The rows below give T cell receptor beta chains drawn from one sample of a study of blood T cell repertoires in COVID-19. The data were produced by immunoSEQ multiplex PCR, yet TCRdb's version contains in-frame clones alone and is incomplete. The sample carries around 130,000 clones, 80% to 90% recorded once. The sample was peripheral blood. These receptors were obtained from a woman aged 80 or older with acute or convalescent COVID-19. Each CDR3 is given with its conserved first and last residue.

V gene	CDR3 protein
TRBV5-1	CASSLAGGPGEQFF
TRBV6-2/TRBV6-3	CASSYDRGYSPLHF
TRBV5-1	CASSSPGTGREETQYF
TRBV7-9	CASSLPPGTGATGNTIYF
TRBV4-2	CASSQDSGKLFF
TRBV11-2	CASSLGTGIQETQYF
TRBV5-1	CASSPDRGLLFDTQYF
TRBV19	CASSTIRGAHQETQYF
TRBV18	CASSPPSPGENTEAFF
TRBV6-2/TRBV6-3	CASSSGSKDTQYF
TRBV5-1	CATSQLPSYGYTF
TRBV6-5	CASSYSRGGASGYTF
TRBV2	CASSGGQGGNSPLHF
TRBV5-5	CASSPPGAEAFF
TRBV6-5	CASLRREGTDTQYF
TRBV19	CASSIRDRGHNEQFF
TRBV4-2	CASSQDMAANGYTF
TRBV7-9	CASSLAGAAETQYF
TRBV7-2	CASSSRTGDPYGYTF
TRBV6-5	CASSYYSEAGNAEAFF
TRBV11-1	CASSLGDSWGNEQFF
TRBV5-5	CASSLTRDQPQHF
TRBV5-8	CASSLARDTQYF
TRBV3-1/TRBV3-2	CASSHRTVSSGNTIYF
TRBV3-1/TRBV3-2	CASSQVVHEQFF
TRBV19	CASSPQDTHLDEQYF
TRBV2	CASDRGTNTGELFF
TRBV25-1	CASSDLTASTDTQYF
TRBV2	CASSPTGVSYEQYF
TRBV29-1	CSAAGTSRSTDTQYF
TRBV18	CASSASRVDNEAFF
TRBV30	CAWDPTGGTGNTIYF
TRBV5-1	CASAGQVNTEAFF
TRBV7-9	CASSRTGVRNEQFF
TRBV5-1	CASSLATGARDYGYTF
TRBV6-5	CASSYTRDYTDTQYF
TRBV16	CASSVQSSGNTIYF
TRBV2	CASRPGLAGYNEQFF
TRBV5-1	CASSPNGGRPATEAFF
TRBV2	CASSEQGQDYGYTF
TRBV5-1	CASSLVAGNTGELFF
TRBV7-2	CASSLGQATTGDGYTF
TRBV4-2	CASSQGPREDYGYTF
TRBV18	CASSRGQQETQYF
TRBV5-1	CASSLEVRAVTDTQYF
TRBV29-1	CSVGWRGQETQYF
TRBV19	CASSIDSRGNTEAFF
TRBV7-2	CASSLDNANYGYTF